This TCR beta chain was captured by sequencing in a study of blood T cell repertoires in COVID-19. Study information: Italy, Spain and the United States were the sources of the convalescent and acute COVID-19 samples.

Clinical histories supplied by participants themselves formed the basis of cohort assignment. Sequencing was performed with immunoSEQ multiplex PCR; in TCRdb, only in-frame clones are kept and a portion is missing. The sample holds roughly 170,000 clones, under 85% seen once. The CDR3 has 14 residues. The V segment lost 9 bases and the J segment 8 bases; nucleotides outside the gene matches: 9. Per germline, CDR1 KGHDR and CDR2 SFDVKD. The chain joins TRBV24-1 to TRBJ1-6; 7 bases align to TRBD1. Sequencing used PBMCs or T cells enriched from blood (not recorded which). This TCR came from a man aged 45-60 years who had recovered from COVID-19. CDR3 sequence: CATPPTGDDSPLHF. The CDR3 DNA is TGTGCCACCCCGCCTACAGGGGATGATTCACCCCTCCACTTT.